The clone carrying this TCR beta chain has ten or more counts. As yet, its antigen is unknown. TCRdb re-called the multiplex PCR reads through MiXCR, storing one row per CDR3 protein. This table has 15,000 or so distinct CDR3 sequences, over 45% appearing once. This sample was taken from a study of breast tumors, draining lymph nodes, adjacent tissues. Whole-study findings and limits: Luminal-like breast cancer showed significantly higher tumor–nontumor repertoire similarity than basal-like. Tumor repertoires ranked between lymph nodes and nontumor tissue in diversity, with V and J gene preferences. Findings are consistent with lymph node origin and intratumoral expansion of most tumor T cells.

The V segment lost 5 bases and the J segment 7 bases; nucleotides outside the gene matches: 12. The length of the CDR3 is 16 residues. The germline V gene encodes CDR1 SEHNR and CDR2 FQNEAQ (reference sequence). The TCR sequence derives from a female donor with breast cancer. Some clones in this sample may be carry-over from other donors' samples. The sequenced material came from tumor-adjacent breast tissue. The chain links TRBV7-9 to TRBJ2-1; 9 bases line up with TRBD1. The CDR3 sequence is CASSQLRDRVRNEQFF. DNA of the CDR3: TGTGCCAGCAGCCAACTCCGGGACAGGGTACGGAATGAGCAGTTCTTC.